The present T cell receptor beta chain was sequenced within a study of blood T cells in healthy people across ages. Study overall: Using template switching, researchers captured about one barcoded beta molecule for each two T cells.

Whole-study findings and limits: Unsorted PBMCs prevented conclusive naive versus antigen-experienced comparison.

The draw of peripheral blood yielded around 10 milliliters from each donor. A second PCR, run for roughly 7 to 11 cycles, used a sample-barcoded 5' primer plus a J-beta primer mix. All cDNA molecules were each tagged by a template-switch adaptor with 12 random nucleotides. TCRdb reprocessed the 5' RACE reads with MiXCR, giving one entry per CDR3 protein. The sample carries roughly 570,000 distinct CDR3 sequences, roughly 28% recorded once. This clonotype was recorded a few times. Its antigen remains unidentified. Germline V gene lookup returns CDR1 SGHDN and CDR2 FVKESK. This CDR3 spans 18 amino acids. V lost 4 bases and J lost 0; bases outside the gene matches: 13.

The TCR was taken from a woman in her seventies in good health. What was sequenced was blood. J is TRBJ1-1 and V is TRBV14; TRBD1 matches at 8 bases. The CDR3 nucleotides read TGTGCCAGCAGCCGGCTCACAGGGGGTGAAAGGCTGAACACTGAAGCTTTCTTT. Translating gives CASSRLTGGERLNTEAFF.